This TCR beta chain was recorded in a study of cytomegalovirus exposure and HLA in healthy donors (TCRdb year 2017). In terms of the full investigation: In an earlier analysis of 450 to 750 of the donors, 276 Gb of sequence data and roughly 100 million unique TCR beta sequences from 150 million to 200 million T cells were reported. An early release covering roughly 600 HLA-typed donors comprised roughly 300 gigabases of sequencing data and 85 million to 100 million unique TCR sequences. The genetic ancestry cluster associated with self-reported Caucasian donors included approximately 85% of the 398 genotyped donors. The aim of the study was to test whether cataloging public T cell receptors could identify signatures of past pathogen exposure. Using immunosequencing, the study profiled T cell repertoires from about 620 subjects and related those repertoires to cytomegalovirus serostatus. Along with the roughly 700-subject first cohort, a separate validation cohort of about 110 different subjects was used. High-throughput TCR immunosequencing, statistical association of individual TCRs with disease status, and machine learning were combined to predict cytomegalovirus infection status. A later analysis re-examined previously published TCR beta repertoires from several hundred donors and added high-resolution HLA genotyping to investigate patterns of TCR occurrence. The later analysis used no new phenotypic data to find candidate immune exposures, relying instead on TCR beta sequences and their occurrence across donors. To decide whether each TCR beta V gene segment behaved as functional or pseudogenic, an earlier analysis of over 500 of the donors relied on high-throughput TCR beta sequencing. Donor age, sex, ethnicity and CMV serostatus were collected together with the repertoire data. A later genetic analysis took genome-wide SNP genotypes for about 55% of the 666 donors and used that subset as a discovery cohort. Every discovery cohort repertoire had been produced on one sequencing platform. HLA typing covered class I and class II loci at four-digit resolution. Typing coverage varied by locus: about 620-640 donors for A, B, C, DRB1 and DQB1; approximately 500 for DQA1; over 600 for DPA1; approximately 450 for DPB1. Roughly 5 DR-DQ haplotypes were handled as single units for association and clustering, since linkage in the cohort was strong. Across approximately 400 genotyped donors of the cohort, an average of about 220,000 unique TCR beta nucleotide sequences per donor were sequenced, and roughly 17% of those sequences were non-productive.

This clone was detected only a few times. Its target antigen remains unknown. Base quality data are lacking; no much larger clone is found one base away. The cohort was made up of 500 to 850 healthy bone marrow donors. Cohort members were all nominally healthy when sampled, although unrecorded immune exposures were likely present. The donor tested CMV seronegative and was one of the 352 seronegative cohort members. A peripheral blood sample was collected from each donor, and TCR beta sequencing was performed on peripheral blood mononuclear cells. The Qiagen DNeasy Blood Extraction Kit was used to extract genomic DNA from the blood cell samples. The paper's findings and limits, for the study overall: CMV serostatus was the only immune exposure information available for the cohort. The authors suggested that the approach could potentially be extended to other disease states and immunological phenotypes. Most CMV-associated TCR beta chains appeared to be HLA-restricted in a later analysis, and the HLA associations seemed to be driven largely by CMV exposure. An earlier analysis of 587 of the donors showed that most TCR beta V segments appeared in productive rearrangements either about 87% or about 30% of the time, which broadly matched IMGT annotations. In a later analysis, 16,951 TCR beta sequences were associated with specific HLA alleles at a false discovery rate of 0.05. Linkage disequilibrium might explain the correlated functional status among segregating V segments, but an unknown experimental factor could not be ruled out. This cohort had only TCR beta chains sequenced, and the lack of alpha or paired-chain data limited which features could be detected. Some IMGT-functional V segments, including TRBV6-2 and TRBV6-3, could not be told apart with the 87-base-pair reads, so those segments were excluded. A further reported finding was that TCR beta sequences accurately predicted the HLA-A and HLA-B alleles for most subjects in the first cohort. Roughly uniform sequencing depth across donors was assumed in presence/absence analyses, although this assumption may not hold. In vitro tests confirmed that a few of the cytomegalovirus-associated TCR beta chains recognize cytomegalovirus antigens. Strong co-occurrence of HLA alleles, especially DR and DQ, made assigning TCR associations to individual alleles difficult. Because counts were too low, seventeen rarely observed V segments, including chromosome 9 orphons, were left out of the earlier analysis of a few hundred of the donors. The study listed 164 TCR beta chains as associated with cytomegalovirus. A later genetic analysis associated a missense DCLRE1C variant with V-gene and J-gene trimming of TCR beta chains, and an independent cohort replicated the association. In a later genetic analysis, fewer N-insertions in productive TCRs were reported among donors in an Asian-associated ancestry cluster than the approximately 670-donor mean. A group of highly shared sequence variants was considered likely to be a technical artifact of the sequencing pipeline. Cytomegalovirus status was reported to be diagnosed by the classifier with high specificity and sensitivity in both the original and validation cohorts. HLA typing was unavailable for some donors at each locus, so association tests used only the typed subset. Most TCR sequences were observed very rarely across donors, whereas some public TCRs were present in many individuals. In a later analysis, the rate of TCR association differed among HLA loci, with DRB1 alleles having the most associated TCRs and HLA-C alleles having the fewest. Several of the top co-occurrence clusters appeared to be linked to parvovirus B19, influenza, CMV and Epstein-Barr virus, according to a later analysis. Compared with equally common non-associated chains, HLA-associated TCR beta chains in a later analysis were more clonally expanded and had lower generation probabilities.

Inclusive of the bounding cysteine and phenylalanine, the CDR3 is 17 residues long. CDR3 DNA is the only sequence kept; it has 51 bases, read in frame from the first base. V is pared back by 2 bases and J by 3 bases, with 20 bases lying between the germline termini. Taken from the germline V gene, the CDR1 and CDR2 loops are SGHVS and FQNEAQ. The library came from the immunoSEQ multiplex PCR assay. For the multiplex PCR, a mixture combining 60 forward primers for TCR Vbeta segments and 13 reverse primers for TCR Jbeta segments was used. A multiplex PCR assay on genomic DNA amplified the CDR3 region of rearranged TCR beta genes. The Illumina HiSeq System was used to sequence the amplified TCR beta libraries as 87-base-pair reads. As for the original processing: In a later analysis, about 80 million unique TCR beta chains were counted across the 650 to 750 repertoires, and roughly 11 million of these chains were shared by at least two donors. Raw reads were error-corrected and collapsed into unique sequences by a nearest-neighbor algorithm in which closely related sequences were merged to remove PCR and sequencing errors. CDR3 sequences were aligned to IMGT reference sequences to assign V, D and J gene segments. For a sequence to be retained, at least a six-nucleotide match to both a V gene segment and a J gene segment was required. A rearrangement was called productive if the CDR3 had no stop codons and remained in frame with V and J, and every other rearrangement was called non-productive. CDR3 was defined according to IMGT convention as the region running from the second conserved V-encoded cysteine to the conserved J-encoded phenylalanine. The earlier analysis of about 560 of the donors excluded any sequence lacking an unambiguous match to a single V gene segment. In an earlier analysis of approximately 610 of the donors, V segments were called functional above 56.7% productive rearrangements and were called segregating when the between-donor standard deviation exceeded 5%. To diagnose cytomegalovirus status from the catalog of TCR beta chain sequences, a statistical classification framework was built. V and J gene assignment, in a later analysis, came from comparing TCR nucleotide sequences with IMGT/GENE-DB human TR gene sequences. A later analysis assigned CDR3 sequences and most-parsimonious VDJ recombination scenarios with the TCRdist pipeline. In a later analysis, every TCR beta chain was defined by the combination of its CDR3 amino acid sequence and its V-gene family, and reads without a unique V-gene family were dropped. As a way to deal with suspected cross-contamination and a sequencing artifact, a later analysis dropped under 600 nucleotide sequences that were highly shared and had low generation probability. A later analysis calculated a clonal expansion index for each public chain from normalized within-repertoire ranks of inferred template counts. Generation probabilities in a later analysis came from a VDJ recombination model fitted to out-of-frame rearrangements, and those results were checked against IGoR. Hypergeometric tests were used in a later analysis to score TCR-TCR, TCR-HLA and TCR-CMV co-occurrence, with a repertoire-size bias correction applied to the TCR pairs. A later analysis estimated false discovery rates by permuting HLA or CMV assignments 20 times. In a later analysis, co-occurring TCRs were grouped using DBSCAN, with TCRdist sequence similarity added in when clustering inside HLA-allele-positive subsets. Co-occurrence clustering excluded repertoires with fewer than 30,000 or more than 120,000 public chains, plus five with anomalous nucleotide sharing. The clones in this table, taken by TCRdb from immuneACCESS, are in-frame only. Not every clone is retained; where verified, under half of the shortfall comes from an unresolved V gene, and the cause of the rest is unknown. The V and J calls and the clone size are those of that table, but D and trimming were determined from the DNA. The sample includes approximately 190,000 clones, with approximately 78% observed a single time. The ten largest clones take up roughly 0.8% of the sample.

Sequencing was carried out using PBMCs. Rearrangement joined TRBV7-8 to TRBJ2-7; the D gene is perhaps TRBD2, on 5 matching bases. The TCR sequence derives from a young woman in good health and CMV-seronegative. In nucleotides, the sequence is TGTGCCAGCAGCTTACGTGTGACTACGAATAGATACTACGAGCAGTACTTC. Translated, it reads CASSLRVTTNRYYEQYF.